This T cell receptor (beta chain) was identified during a study of a mutant IDH1 vaccine in newly diagnosed glioma. About the research overall: Visit V12 happened at week 35; visit V13 happened at week 47.

Turning to this clone: Its target is not known.

Produced via immunoSEQ multiplex PCR; TCRdb's table is partial and in-frame only. The sample lists approximately 100,000 clones, over 85% occurring once. As for time point: week 47, end of study. The content of each vaccine dose was 300 ug of mutant IDH1 20-mer peptide, and topical imiquimod accompanied it. In germline, CDR1 is SNHLY, CDR2 FYNNEI. The CDR3 is 16 amino acids. V was pared by 3 bases and J by 9 bases, with 11 bases of the junction left unmatched. The chain combines TRBV2 with TRBJ1-6, with 7 bases that match TRBD1. The specimen was PBMCs, collected from a glioma patient whose treatment included an IDH1 peptide vaccine. This sequence originates from a woman in her fifties or sixties with glioma. The CDR3 bases are TGTGCCAGCAGTGAGGGGATTGACAGGGAGGGTTCACCCCTCCACTTT. Its protein is CASSEGIDREGSPLHF.